These 22 T cell receptor beta chains share one sample of origin, sequenced in a study of blood T cell repertoires in COVID-19. The repertoire was sequenced with immunoSEQ multiplex PCR; TCRdb's copy has only in-frame clones and lacks some. The sample includes about 160,000 clones, roughly 84% of them seen just once. Sequencing was done on a sample of peripheral blood. Receptors were obtained from a man in his forties or fifties with acute or convalescent COVID-19.

The chain joins TRBV7-6 to TRBJ1-2; 10 nucleotides line up with TRBD1. With 5 bases clipped from V and 5 bases from J, the junction kept 8 bases outside the gene matches. The germline V gene has CDR1 SGHVS and CDR2 FNYEAQ. The CDR3 has 15 residues. In DNA form, the CDR3 reads TGTGCCAGCAGCCTCCTGGGGACAGGGGTATATGGCTACACCTTC. It translates to CASSLLGTGVYGYTF.

The chain couples TRBV5-1 to TRBJ2-5; D may be TRBD1 (6 bases). The CDR3 spans 15 residues. The germline V and J ends were trimmed by 4 bases and 5 bases, with 18 bases remaining between them. Germline lookup yields CDR1 SGHRS and CDR2 YFSETQ. Written as DNA, the CDR3 is TGCGCCAGCAGCCCTTCACAGGGATGTTGGGAGACCCAGTACTTC. Translating gives CASSPSQGCWETQYF.

This clone was observed a few times. V and J are TRBV19 and TRBJ1-2; no clear D gene. Germline CDR1 reads LNHDA; CDR2 reads SQIVND (reference sequence). The V gene lost 7 bases and the J gene lost 2 bases, with 17 bases spanning the gap. This CDR3 is 15 amino acids long. This CDR3 reads CASTLSAGDNYGYTF. The CDR3 nucleotides are TGTGCCAGTACCCTGAGCGCGGGCGACAACTATGGCTACACCTTC.

The chain uses TRBV29-1 and TRBJ1-2; no clear D gene. The CDR3 runs 13 residues. V lost 4 bases and J lost 2, with 11 bases in between. CDR1 and CDR2 from the germline V gene are SQVTM and ANQGSEA. The CDR3 protein is CSVVPVANYGYTF. In nucleotides, the CDR3 is TGCAGCGTTGTACCCGTCGCGAACTATGGCTACACCTTC.

The chain carries TRBV2 and TRBJ1-4; 10 positions agree with TRBD1. The ends lost 6 bases at V and 15 bases at J; junction bases unmatched: 13. This CDR3 region has 14 residues. CDR1 SNHLY and CDR2 FYNNEI come from the germline V gene. For the CDR3, the DNA is TGTGCCAGCAGGGAGGGGACAGGGGCCCATGCGGTGTTTTTT. Protein sequence: CASREGTGAHAVFF.

V usage is TRBV24-1 and J usage is TRBJ2-5; TRBD2 matches at 11 bases. V was clipped by 4 bases and J by 2 bases; unmatched bases: 8. The CDR3 length is 17 residues. Per the germline V gene, CDR1 is KGHDR and CDR2 is SFDVKD. CDR3 protein: CATSDPGTSGFQETQYF. CDR3 nucleotide sequence: TGTGCCACCAGTGACCCTGGGACTAGCGGTTTTCAAGAGACCCAGTACTTC.

V usage is TRBV28 and J usage is TRBJ2-5; TRBD2 matches 9 bases. CDR3 length equals 15 residues. V trimming: 8 bases; J trimming: 4 bases; junction bases outside the gene matches: 11. Looked up from germline, CDR1 is MDHEN and CDR2 is SYDVKM. The CDR3 coding sequence is TGTGCCAGCGCTCCGGCGGCGGGGGGGGGAGAGACCCAGTACTTC. Its protein product is CASAPAAGGGETQYF.

The gene calls are TRBV10-3 and TRBJ2-7, with unresolved D. CDR1 and CDR2 (germline): ENHRY, SYGVKD. Deletions cut 4 bases from V and 4 bases from J, with 8 bases between. The length of the CDR3 is 12 residues. As DNA, the CDR3 is TGTGCCATCAGTGGCCCAGTTTACGAGCAGTACTTC. It yields the protein CAISGPVYEQYF.

Comment on this clone: This same CDR3 is encoded by further DNA sequences in the sample. The chain uses TRBV18 and TRBJ1-1; the match to TRBD1 covers 9 bases. J was trimmed by 5 bases and V by 3 bases; bases with no gene match: 4. The germline V gene encodes CDR1 KGHSH and CDR2 LQKENI. This CDR3 is built from 14 residues. CDR3 in DNA: TGTGCCAGCTCACCCACAGGGGGCAAGACTGAAGCTTTCTTT. Protein: CASSPTGGKTEAFF.

Comment on this clone: At the DNA level, this CDR3 is encoded by other sequences in the same sample as well. The chain couples TRBV6-5 to TRBJ1-1; 7 bases match TRBD1. The junction had 9 bases not matched to a gene; V was cut back by 6 bases and J by 5 bases. This CDR3 region has 14 residues. Per germline, CDR1 MNHEY and CDR2 SVGAGI. CDR3 DNA: TGTGCCAGCAGGGAGACAGGGAGGCGGACTGAAGCTTTCTTT. Translation gives CASRETGRRTEAFF.

This chain uses TRBV15 with TRBJ1-5; TRBD1 is a possible D gene (6 bases). The CDR3 is made up of 14 amino acids. From germline, CDR1 is LNHNV and CDR2 YYDKDF (reference sequence). The V gene lost 1 base and the J gene lost 7 bases, with 11 bases spanning the gap. The DNA of the CDR3 is TGTGCCACCAGCAGAGTAGTCAGGGGCCAGCCCCAGCATTTT. Translating it yields CATSRVVRGQPQHF.

The chain combines TRBV5-6 with TRBJ1-2, with a weak D call TRBD1 (6 bases). Trimming cost V 4 bases and J 2 bases, with 12 bases left between them. CDR3 length: 14 residues. Germline V CDR1 and CDR2: SGHDT, YYEEEE. CDR3 sequence reads: CASSLLQGNYGYTF. DNA for the CDR3: TGTGCCAGCAGCCTACTACAGGGAAACTATGGCTACACCTTC. Full variable domain (remainder filled in from reference TRBV5-6 and TRBJ1-2): DAGVTQSPTHLIKTRGQQVTLRCSPKSGHDTVSWYQQALGQGPQFIFQYYEEEERQRGNFPDRFSGHQFPNYSSELNVNALLLGDSALYLCASSLLQGNYGYTFGSGTRLTVV.

The chain has TRBV4-2 and TRBJ2-7; 9 nucleotides match TRBD2. This CDR3 is 15 amino acids long. CDR1 is LGHNA and CDR2 is YNFKEQ in the germline V gene. V dropped 4 bases and J dropped 6; count of bases not matched to a gene: 10. CDR3 loop: CASSPRGRGGGEQYF. CDR3 bases: TGTGCCAGCAGCCCCCGGGGGCGGGGGGGCGGCGAGCAGTACTTC.

V usage is TRBV24-1 and J usage is TRBJ2-7; 10 bases are a match to TRBD2. From germline, CDR1 is KGHDR and CDR2 SFDVKD. The CDR3 runs 15 residues. J gave up 4 bases and V 3 bases, and 5 bases lay outside the gene matches. The CDR3 DNA follows: TGTGCCACCAGTGATGAGCGGGGGGGCAAGTACGAGCAGTACTTC. Protein: CATSDERGGKYEQYF.

The chain carries TRBV5-6 and TRBJ1-5; 11 bases match TRBD1. Germline trimming cut 3 bases from V and 4 bases from J; bases unmatched to any gene: 12. CDR3 length equals 18 residues. The germline V gene encodes CDR1 SGHDT and CDR2 YYEEEE. DNA for the CDR3: TGTGCCAGCAGCTCACGGCGTTCGGGACAGGGGGTTAATCAGCCCCAGCATTTT. This sequence encodes CASSSRRSGQGVNQPQHF. Combining the CDR3 with reference TRBV5-6 and TRBJ1-5 gives the whole variable domain DAGVTQSPTHLIKTRGQQVTLRCSPKSGHDTVSWYQQALGQGPQFIFQYYEEEERQRGNFPDRFSGHQFPNYSSELNVNALLLGDSALYLCASSSRRSGQGVNQPQHFGDGTRLSIL.

In its sample, this clone was seen a few times. The chain recombines TRBV5-6 with TRBJ2-2, with 8 bases identical to TRBD2. This CDR3 is built from 17 residues. Germline CDR1 reads SGHDT; CDR2 reads YYEEEE. The V and J ends lost 0 bases and 7 bases, in that order; junction bases with no gene match: 11. The DNA of the CDR3 is TGTGCCAGCAGCTTGGCCAAACGGGGGGGCCAGATCGGGGAGCTGTTTTTT. As protein: CASSLAKRGGQIGELFF.

The V gene is TRBV12-3 or TRBV12-4, the J gene TRBJ1-1; the match to TRBD1 covers 8 bases. The CDR3 extends over 13 amino acids. V shed 3 bases and J 4 bases; nucleotides not matched to a gene: 1. The CDR3 DNA reads as TGTGCCAGCAGTTTTCAGGGGGCCACTGAAGCTTTCTTT. It translates to CASSFQGATEAFF.

This clone was counted only a few times. The CDR3 is CASSGGKISETQYF. DNA for the CDR3: TGTGCCAGCAGCGGCGGGAAGATTAGTGAGACCCAGTACTTC. This chain connects TRBV5-6 to TRBJ2-5, with a tentative D call TRBD2 (6 bases). The germline V gene has CDR1 SGHDT and CDR2 YYEEEE. V dropped 4 bases and J dropped 5 bases, with 15 bases sitting between them. CDR3 length: 14 amino acids.

This clone was seen only once. Additional DNA sequences in this sample encode the identical CDR3. In DNA form, the CDR3 reads TGTGCCATTGGACTAGCGGGGTACAATGAGCAGTTCTTC. Amino acid sequence: CAIGLAGYNEQFF. This chain joins TRBV10-3 and TRBJ2-1; 12 nucleotides agree with TRBD2. J lost 4 bases, V lost 9 bases, and 1 base had no gene match. Per the germline V gene, CDR1 is ENHRY and CDR2 is SYGVKD. The CDR3 is made up of 13 amino acids.

V is TRBV5-6 and J is TRBJ2-7; TRBD1 aligns across 8 bases. V dropped 4 bases and J dropped 0; count of bases not matched to a gene: 3. Germline CDR1 is SGHDT and CDR2 is YYEEEE. The CDR3 contains 14 residues. DNA for the CDR3: TGTGCCAGCAGCCCCGGGACAGGCTCCTACGAGCAGTACTTC. Residues: CASSPGTGSYEQYF.

The V and J genes are TRBV7-2 and TRBJ1-3, with 8 nucleotides matching TRBD1. The CDR3 loop spans 15 amino acids. CDR1 is SGHTA, CDR2 FQGNSA, per germline. Trimming removed 6 bases from V and 0 bases from J; junction bases left unmatched: 4. The CDR3 protein is CASSPGQASGNTIYF. The CDR3 coding sequence is TGTGCCAGCAGTCCGGGACAGGCCTCTGGAAACACCATATATTTT. Full variable domain (remainder filled in from reference TRBV7-2 and TRBJ1-3): GAGVSQSPSNKVTEKGKDVELRCDPISGHTALYWYRQSLGQGLEFLIYFQGNSAPDKSGLPSDRFSAERTGGSVSTLTIQRTQQEDSAVYLCASSPGQASGNTIYFGEGSWLTVV.

The gene calls are TRBV27 and TRBJ1-3; TRBD1 might be the D (5 bases). The CDR3 sequence is 16 residues long. V lost 8 bases and J lost 0, with 17 bases in between. Germline CDR1 and CDR2: MNHEY and SMNVEV (reference sequence). CDR3 in amino acids: CASRGGPRGSGNTIYF. CDR3 DNA: TGTGCCAGCCGGGGGGGTCCCAGAGGCTCTGGAAACACCATATATTTT.